A single sample gave rise to the 3 T cell receptor beta chains below, sequenced in a study of T cells in Graves' hyperthyroidism and ophthalmopathy. Researchers amplified the TCR beta CDR3 regions from RNA transcripts. RT-PCR in the first round (using the HTBI primer set) targeted the TCR CDR3. Each CDR3 protein gets one entry after TCRdb re-called the multiplex PCR reads with MiXCR. The sample comprises 460,000 or so distinct CDR3 sequences, approximately 14% of which are singletons, and around a sixth rests with the top ten. Sequenced input: blood. The receptors stem from a woman younger than 35 with Graves' hyperthyroidism.

As concerns this clonotype: Sequence at one end of the junction differs from germline and may be a read error. The chain couples TRBV18 to TRBJ2-5, with no clear D. This CDR3 region has 11 residues. Per germline, CDR1 KGHSH and CDR2 LQKENI. The CDR3 sequence: CASSPPGRLNF. As DNA, the CDR3 is TGTGCCAGCTCACCACCGGGTAGACTCAACTTC.

In regard to this clonotype: This may come from a read error, since a much larger clone is one base off. The rearrangement joins TRBV19 to TRBJ1-2; no reliable D call. CDR1 and CDR2 from the germline V gene are LNHDA and SQIVND (reference sequence). The CDR3 runs to 13 residues. In DNA, the CDR3 is TGTACCAGTAGCGACGGGCCTAACTATGGCTACACCTTC. Its protein is CTSSDGPNYGYTF.

This clonotype was observed many times. The chain uses TRBV3-1 and TRBJ2-1, with TRBD2 identical over 16 bases. CDR1 is LGHDT, CDR2 YNNKEL, per germline (reference sequence). There are 17 residues in the CDR3. Trimming took 4 bases from V and 7 from J; bases not matched to a gene: 7. CDR3 sequence: CASSLPGLAGGGNEQFF. CDR3 DNA sequence: TGTGCCAGCAGCCTACCGGGACTAGCGGGAGGGGGGAATGAGCAGTTCTTC.